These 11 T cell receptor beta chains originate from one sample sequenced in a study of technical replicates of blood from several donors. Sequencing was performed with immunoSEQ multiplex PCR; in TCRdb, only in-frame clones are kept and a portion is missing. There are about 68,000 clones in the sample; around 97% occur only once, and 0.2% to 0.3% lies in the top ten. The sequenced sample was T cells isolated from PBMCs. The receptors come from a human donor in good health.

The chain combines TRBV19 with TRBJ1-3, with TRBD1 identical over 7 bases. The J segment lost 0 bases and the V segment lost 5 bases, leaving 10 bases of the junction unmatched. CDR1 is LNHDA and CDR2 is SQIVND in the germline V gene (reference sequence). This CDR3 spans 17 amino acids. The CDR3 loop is CASSFPDRWSSGNTIYF. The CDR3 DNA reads TGTGCCAGTAGTTTCCCGGACAGGTGGAGCTCTGGAAACACCATATATTTT.

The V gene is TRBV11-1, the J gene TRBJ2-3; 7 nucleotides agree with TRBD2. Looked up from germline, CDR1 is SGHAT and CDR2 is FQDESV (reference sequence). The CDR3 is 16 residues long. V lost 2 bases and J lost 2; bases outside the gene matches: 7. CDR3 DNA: TGTGCCAGCAGCTTAACCGGGCTAGCGGTCACAGATACGCAGTATTTT. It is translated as CASSLTGLAVTDTQYF.

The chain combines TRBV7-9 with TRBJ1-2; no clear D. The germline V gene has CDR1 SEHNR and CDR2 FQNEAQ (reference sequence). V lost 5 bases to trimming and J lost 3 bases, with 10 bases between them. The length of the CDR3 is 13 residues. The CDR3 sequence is CASSLPNYYGYTF. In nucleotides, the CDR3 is TGTGCCAGCAGCCTTCCCAACTACTATGGCTACACCTTC.

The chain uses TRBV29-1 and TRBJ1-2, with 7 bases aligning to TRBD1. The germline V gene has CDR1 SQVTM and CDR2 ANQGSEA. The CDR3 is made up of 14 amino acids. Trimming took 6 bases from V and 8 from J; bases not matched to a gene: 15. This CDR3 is CSVPSGQVMVGYTF. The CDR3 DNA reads TGCAGCGTACCGTCCGGACAGGTTATGGTGGGCTACACCTTC.

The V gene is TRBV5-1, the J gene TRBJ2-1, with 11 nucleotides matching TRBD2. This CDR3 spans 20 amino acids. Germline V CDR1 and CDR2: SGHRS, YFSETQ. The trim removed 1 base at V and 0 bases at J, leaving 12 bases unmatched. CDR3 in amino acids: CASSLLTVTSGSGSYNEQFF. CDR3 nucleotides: TGCGCCAGCAGCTTGCTTACAGTAACTAGCGGGAGTGGCTCCTACAATGAGCAGTTCTTC.

This CDR3 is CSVRSLSTDTQYF. CDR3 coding DNA: TGCAGCGTTAGGAGCCTTAGCACAGATACGCAGTATTTT. The rearrangement joins TRBV29-1 to TRBJ2-3; no clear D. Germline-derived CDR1 and CDR2 are SQVTM and ANQGSEA. V gave up 5 bases and J gave up 0 bases, with 9 bases separating them. The CDR3 is made up of 13 amino acids.

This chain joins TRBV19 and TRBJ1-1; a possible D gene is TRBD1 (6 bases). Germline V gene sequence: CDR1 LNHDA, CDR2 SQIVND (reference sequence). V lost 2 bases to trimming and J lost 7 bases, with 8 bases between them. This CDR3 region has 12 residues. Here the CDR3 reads CASSITGIEAFF. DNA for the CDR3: TGTGCCAGTAGTATAACAGGGATTGAAGCTTTCTTT.

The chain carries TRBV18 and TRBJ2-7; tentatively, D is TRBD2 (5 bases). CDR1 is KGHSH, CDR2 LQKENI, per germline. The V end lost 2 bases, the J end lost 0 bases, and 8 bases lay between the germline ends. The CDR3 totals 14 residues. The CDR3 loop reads CASSPSGLSYEQYF. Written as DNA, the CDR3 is TGTGCCAGCTCACCAAGCGGCCTCTCCTACGAGCAGTACTTC.

In DNA, the CDR3 is TGTGCCAGCAGCTTAGAAGCTTCGAGCTCCTACGAGCAGTACTTC. As protein: CASSLEASSSYEQYF. The chain recombines TRBV7-8 with TRBJ2-7; D not resolved. This CDR3 has 15 amino acids. The germline CDR1 and CDR2 sequences are SGHVS and FQNEAQ. V lost 1 base and J lost 0, with 10 bases in between.

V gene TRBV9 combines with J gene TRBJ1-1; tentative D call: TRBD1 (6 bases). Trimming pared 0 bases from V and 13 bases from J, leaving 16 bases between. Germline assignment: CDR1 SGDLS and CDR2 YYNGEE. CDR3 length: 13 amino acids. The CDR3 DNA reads TGTGCCAGCAGCGTAGCTAACAGGGATTTGGTTTTCTTT. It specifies CASSVANRDLVFF.

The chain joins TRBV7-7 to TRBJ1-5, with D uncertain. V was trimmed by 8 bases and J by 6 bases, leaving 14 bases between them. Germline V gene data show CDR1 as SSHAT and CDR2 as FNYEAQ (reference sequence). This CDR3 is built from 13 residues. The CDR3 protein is CASSVAWCQPQHF. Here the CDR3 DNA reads TGTGCCAGCTCAGTGGCCTGGTGTCAGCCCCAGCATTTT.